This T cell receptor (beta chain) came from a study of molecular identifiers for immune sequencing clone quantification. TCRdb analysed the PCR reads with MiXCR anew, one entry per CDR3 protein. There are 50,000 to 65,000 distinct CDR3 sequences in the sample; under 30% occur only once, and approximately 1.9% lies in the top ten. This CDR3 has 16 residues. Trimming pared 0 bases from V and 1 base from J, leaving 10 bases between. Germline assignment: CDR1 LNHDA and CDR2 SQIVND (reference sequence). The receptor's source is a human donor in good health. Some libraries in this study had Jurkat cell RNA spiked in. This rearrangement joins TRBV19 to TRBJ1-5, with D possibly matching TRBD1 (5 bases). Sequences were obtained from naive CD8+ T cells from blood, with Jurkat cell RNA spiked in. Sample subset: FACS-sorted CD8+CD4-CCR7+CD45RA+ naive T cells. CDR3 sequence: CASSIEAGLSNQPQHF. As DNA, the CDR3 is TGTGCCAGTAGTATAGAAGCAGGGTTGAGCAATCAGCCCCAGCATTTT.